This TCR beta chain was obtained from a study of identical twins. A single record per CDR3 protein comes from TCRdb applying MiXCR to the 5' RACE reads. Of more than 250,000 distinct CDR3 sequences listed, more than 6.5% are singletons. This clonotype was observed many times. Its specificity is not known. Study-wide results and limits: Twins' excess sharing was less marked for out-of-frame beta sequences.

These same records also appear under a second study, on yellow fever vaccine responses in identical twins.

Sequenced material: memory (CD45RO+) T cells sorted from blood. This clonotype was sampled from a woman aged 18-29 years in good health.

The CDR3 region is CASSQFTEAFF. Here the CDR3 DNA reads TGTGCCAGCAGCCAATTCACTGAAGCTTTCTTT. The chain recombines TRBV14 with TRBJ1-1; D call uncertain. V was shortened by 2 bases and J by 4 bases, with 2 bases between the two germline ends. CDR1 is SGHDN and CDR2 is FVKESK in the germline V gene. This CDR3 region has 11 residues.